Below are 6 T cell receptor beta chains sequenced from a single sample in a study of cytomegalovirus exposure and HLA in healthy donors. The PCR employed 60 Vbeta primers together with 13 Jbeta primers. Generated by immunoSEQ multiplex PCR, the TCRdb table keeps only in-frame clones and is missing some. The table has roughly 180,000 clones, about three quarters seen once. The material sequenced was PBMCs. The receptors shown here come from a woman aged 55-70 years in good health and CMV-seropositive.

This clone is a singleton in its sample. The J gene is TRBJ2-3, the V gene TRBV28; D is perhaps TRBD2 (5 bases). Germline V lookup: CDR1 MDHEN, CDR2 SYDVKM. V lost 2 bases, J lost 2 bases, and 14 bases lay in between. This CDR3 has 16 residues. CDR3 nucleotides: TGTGCCAGCAGTTTACCTGAAGCGGTGTCCACAGATACGCAGTATTTT. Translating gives CASSLPEAVSTDTQYF.

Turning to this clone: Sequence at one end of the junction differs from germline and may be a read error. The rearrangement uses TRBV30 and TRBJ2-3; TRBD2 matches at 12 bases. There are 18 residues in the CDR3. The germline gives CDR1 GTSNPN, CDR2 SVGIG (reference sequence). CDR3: CAWIGRLAGAGRTDTQYF. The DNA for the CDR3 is TGTGCTTGGATTGGTCGACTAGCGGGAGCGGGGCGCACAGATACGCAGTATTTT.

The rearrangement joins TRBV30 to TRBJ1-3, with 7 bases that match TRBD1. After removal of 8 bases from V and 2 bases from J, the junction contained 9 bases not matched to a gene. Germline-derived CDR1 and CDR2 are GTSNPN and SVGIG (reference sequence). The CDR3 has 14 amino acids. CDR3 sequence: CARGNRGTGNTIYF. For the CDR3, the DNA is TGTGCCCGAGGGAACAGGGGAACTGGAAACACCATATATTTT.

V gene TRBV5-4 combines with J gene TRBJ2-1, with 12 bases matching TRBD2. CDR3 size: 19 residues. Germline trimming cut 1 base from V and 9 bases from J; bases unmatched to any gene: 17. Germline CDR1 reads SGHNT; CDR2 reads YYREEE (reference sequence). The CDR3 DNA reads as TGTGCCAGCAGCTTGTTTGGACTAGCGGGACCTTTGAAGACGCTTGAGCAGTTCTTC. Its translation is CASSLFGLAGPLKTLEQFF.

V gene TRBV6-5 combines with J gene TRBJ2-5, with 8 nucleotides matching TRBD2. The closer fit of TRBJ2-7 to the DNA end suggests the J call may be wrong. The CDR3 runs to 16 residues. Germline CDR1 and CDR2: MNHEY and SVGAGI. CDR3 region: CASSYRPGGRSYEQYF. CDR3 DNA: TGTGCCAGCAGTTACCGTCCTGGCGGGAGGAGCTACGAGCAGTACTTC.

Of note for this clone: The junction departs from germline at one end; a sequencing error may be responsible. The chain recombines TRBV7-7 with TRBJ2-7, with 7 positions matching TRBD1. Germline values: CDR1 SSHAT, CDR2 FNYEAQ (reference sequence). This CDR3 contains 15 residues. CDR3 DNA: TGTGCTAGCAGCTTAGTAGCCAGGGGGAATTACGAGCAGTACTTC. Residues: CASSLVARGNYEQYF.